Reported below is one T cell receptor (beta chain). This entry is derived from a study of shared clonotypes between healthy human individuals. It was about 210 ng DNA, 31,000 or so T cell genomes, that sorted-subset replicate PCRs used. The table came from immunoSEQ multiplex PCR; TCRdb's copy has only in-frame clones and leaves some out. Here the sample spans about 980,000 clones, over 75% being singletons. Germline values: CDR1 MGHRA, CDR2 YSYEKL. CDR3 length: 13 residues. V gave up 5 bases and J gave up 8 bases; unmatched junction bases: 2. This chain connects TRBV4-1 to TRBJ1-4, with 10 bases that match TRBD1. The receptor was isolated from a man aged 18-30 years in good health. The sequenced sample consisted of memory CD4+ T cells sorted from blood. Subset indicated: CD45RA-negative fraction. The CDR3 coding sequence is TGCGCCAGCAGCTTGACAGGGGGCGAAAAACTGTTTTTT. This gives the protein CASSLTGGEKLFF.